This entry lists 18 T cell receptor beta chains sequenced from one sample in a study of post-analysis software for immune sequencing data. Study-wide results and limits: The five TRBV segments detected at higher frequency in patients than in controls included TRBV5-6, TRBV5-1 and TRBV20-1.

What these receptors recognize is not known. Unique molecular identifiers tagged the TCR beta cDNA libraries. TCRdb fed the PCR reads into MiXCR, producing one record per CDR3 protein. The data show a few hundred thousand distinct CDR3 sequences, around 37% seen once. Input material: blood. The receptors were sampled from a girl aged 5 to 17 with multiple sclerosis.

CDR3 bases: TGTGCCAGCAGTTACTCGATCGGCCCCGGGACAGGTGAACCTAACTATGGCTACACCTTC. Its protein is CASSYSIGPGTGEPNYGYTF. The chain has TRBV6-5 and TRBJ1-2, with TRBD1 matching 8 bases. Germline V gene sequence: CDR1 MNHEY, CDR2 SVGAGI. There are 20 residues in the CDR3. The V gene end was trimmed by 0 bases and the J gene end by 0 bases; junction bases not matched to a gene: 15.

This clonotype was counted between two and nine times. The genes are TRBV12-3 or TRBV12-4 and TRBJ2-7; 7 positions agree with TRBD2. Trimming at V came to 0 bases and at J to 0 bases, leaving 5 bases not matched to a gene. This CDR3 has 16 amino acids. CDR3: CASSLAGGGFSYEQYF. CDR3 DNA: TGTGCCAGCAGTTTAGCGGGGGGAGGGTTCTCCTACGAGCAGTACTTC.

This clonotype was seen a few times. V and J are TRBV12-3 or TRBV12-4 and TRBJ1-4; the D gene is possibly TRBD1 (6 bases). The ends were cut back, 4 bases at V and 4 bases at J, with 10 bases in the middle. The length of the CDR3 is 14 residues. CDR3 loop: CASSSRGSNEKLFF. The CDR3 bases are TGTGCCAGCAGTTCCAGGGGAAGTAATGAAAAACTGTTTTTT.

This chain uses TRBV3-1 with TRBJ2-7, with D hard to call. V lost 3 bases to trimming and J lost 5 bases, with 8 bases between them. Germline V gene lookup returns CDR1 LGHDT and CDR2 YNNKEL (reference sequence). The CDR3 runs 12 residues. CDR3 in amino acids: CASSHPADEQYF. The CDR3 DNA follows: TGTGCCAGCAGCCATCCAGCCGACGAGCAGTACTTC.

The chain has TRBV6-1 and TRBJ1-6, with a tentative D call TRBD1 (5 bases). With 4 bases removed from V and 8 bases from J, the gap between germline ends came to 18 bases. This CDR3 has 16 residues. Germline loops: CDR1 MNHNS, CDR2 SASEGT. The DNA of the CDR3 is TGTGCCAGCAGTGCACTAGCGGGACGGACCGATTCACCCCTCCACTTT. Amino acids: CASSALAGRTDSPLHF.

This clonotype has just a few counts. The chain recombines TRBV29-1 with TRBJ2-1; D is unclear. In germline, CDR1 is SQVTM, CDR2 ANQGSEA. The CDR3 loop spans 15 amino acids. V was shortened by 0 bases and J by 6 bases, with 15 bases between the two germline ends. The CDR3 sequence: CSVEEVTAPGNEQFF. CDR3 bases: TGCAGCGTTGAAGAGGTAACAGCCCCAGGCAATGAGCAGTTCTTC.

This clonotype was observed a few times. J is TRBJ1-1 and V is TRBV24-1; D uncertain. Looked up from germline, CDR1 is KGHDR and CDR2 is SFDVKD. This CDR3 is 14 amino acids long. Trimming took 7 bases from V and 3 from J, leaving 14 bases between them. CDR3 in amino acids: CATSPSRSDTEAFF. CDR3 sequence (DNA): TGTGCCACCAGCCCCTCTAGGTCCGACACTGAAGCTTTCTTT.

The genes are TRBV18 and TRBJ1-1; no reliable D call. The CDR3 spans 12 residues. Trimming took off 3 bases at V and 3 bases at J, with 5 bases between the two ends. Germline V gives CDR1 KGHSH, CDR2 LQKENI. This chain's CDR3 is CASSPGHTEAFF. In DNA form, the CDR3 reads TGTGCCAGCTCACCGGGCCACACTGAAGCTTTCTTT. The full variable domain, with the rest looked up from reference TRBV18 and TRBJ1-1, is NAGVMQNPRHLVRRRGQEARLRCSPMKGHSHVYWYRQLPEEGLKFMVYLQKENIIDESGMPKERFSAEFPKEGPSILRIQQVVRGDSAAYFCASSPGHTEAFFGQGTRLTVV.

This clonotype was found a few times. CDR3 in DNA: TGCAGTGCTAGAGATGAAAGCGGGGGGCCACTTCAATCCAATGAGCAGTTCTTC. Translating gives CSARDESGGPLQSNEQFF. The chain has TRBV20-1 and TRBJ2-1, with 9 bases identical to TRBD2. This CDR3 region has 18 residues. Germline assignment: CDR1 DFQATT and CDR2 SNEGSKA (reference sequence). The V and J ends lost 0 bases and 6 bases, in that order; junction bases with no gene match: 15.

This clonotype came up a few times. This sequence joins TRBV2 and TRBJ2-1; the match to TRBD1 covers 7 bases. V lost 3 bases, J lost 3 bases, and 11 bases stayed unmatched. The CDR3 contains 17 residues. Germline V CDR1 and CDR2: SNHLY, FYNNEI. The CDR3 DNA sequence: TGTGCCAGCAGTGACCCAATGGGGCAGGGGGTCTACAATGAGCAGTTCTTC. Residues: CASSDPMGQGVYNEQFF. The variable domain in full, with the rest retrieved from reference TRBV2 and TRBJ2-1, is EPEVTQTPSHQVTQMGQEVILRCVPISNHLYFYWYRQILGQKVEFLVSFYNNEISEKSEIFDDQFSVERPDGSNFTLKIRSTKLEDSAMYFCASSDPMGQGVYNEQFFGPGTRLTVL.

This clonotype was seen a handful of times. The chain employs TRBV7-2 and TRBJ2-7, with 8 bases identical to TRBD1. In germline, CDR1 is SGHTA, CDR2 FQGNSA. The junction had 11 bases not matched to a gene; V was cut back by 5 bases and J by 11 bases. The CDR3 totals 13 residues. The CDR3 nucleotides read TGTGCCAGCAGCCCCGCCCCGGGACAGGTAGAGTACTTC. As protein: CASSPAPGQVEYF.

This clonotype was seen more than once but under ten times. The chain links TRBV6-1 to TRBJ2-3; TRBD1 matches at 8 bases. Germline V gene data show CDR1 as MNHNS and CDR2 as SASEGT. V trimming: 8 bases; J trimming: 4 bases; junction bases outside the gene matches: 2. CDR3 length: 12 residues. This CDR3 reads CASGRGPDTQYF. The CDR3 bases are TGTGCCAGCGGCAGGGGGCCAGATACGCAGTATTTT.

V usage is TRBV13 and J usage is TRBJ1-1; D call uncertain. The CDR3 contains 13 residues. CDR1 and CDR2 from the germline V gene are PRHDT and FYEKMQ (reference sequence). V gave up 5 bases and J gave up 4 bases, with 11 bases separating them. CDR3 in amino acids: CASSPLRVTEAFF. In DNA, the CDR3 is TGTGCCAGCAGCCCCTTAAGGGTCACTGAAGCTTTCTTT.

This chain connects TRBV10-3 to TRBJ2-3; 12 nucleotides line up with TRBD2. The germline V gene encodes CDR1 ENHRY and CDR2 SYGVKD. The CDR3 has 15 amino acids. Germline trimming cut 6 bases from V and 4 bases from J; bases unmatched to any gene: 5. DNA of the CDR3: TGTGCCATCAGGACTAGCGGGGGACTTTCAGATACGCAGTATTTT. Residues: CAIRTSGGLSDTQYF.

In its sample, this clonotype was seen a few times. The chain joins TRBV7-2 to TRBJ2-4, with a tentative D call TRBD2 (6 bases). CDR1 SGHTA and CDR2 FQGNSA come from the germline V gene. This CDR3 spans 15 amino acids. The V and J ends lost 2 bases and 8 bases respectively, with 16 bases between them. The CDR3 DNA reads as TGTGCCAGCAGCTTATGGGGGGACTGGGGCGACATTCAGTACTTC. Amino acids: CASSLWGDWGDIQYF.

The rearrangement joins TRBV10-3 to TRBJ2-5, with 16 bases lining up with TRBD2. This CDR3 region has 16 residues. Germline V gene lookup returns CDR1 ENHRY and CDR2 SYGVKD. The V segment lost 5 bases and the J segment 3 bases; nucleotides outside the gene matches: 3. DNA for the CDR3: TGTGCCATCAGTTCCGGGACTAGCGGGGGGGAAGAGACCCAGTACTTC. This codes for CAISSGTSGGEETQYF.

V usage is TRBV14 and J usage is TRBJ1-2; no clear D gene. CDR3 size: 14 residues. Deletions cut 4 bases from V and 4 bases from J, with 13 bases between. The germline V gene has CDR1 SGHDN and CDR2 FVKESK. In DNA form, the CDR3 reads TGTGCCAGCAGCCTAAGTAGTCAGTCCTATGGCTACACCTTC. This encodes CASSLSSQSYGYTF.

The chain employs TRBV7-2 and TRBJ2-5; D is perhaps TRBD2 (6 bases). The DNA end is more similar to TRBJ2-7, so the J call may be wrong. CDR3 length: 13 amino acids. Germline-derived CDR1 and CDR2 are SGHTA and FQGNSA. DNA of the CDR3: TGTGCCAGCAGCGTAAGGGAGGACGGCGAGCAGTACTTC. Its translation is CASSVREDGEQYF.